The 24 T cell receptor beta chains below come from one sample, sequenced in a study of blood T cell repertoires in COVID-19. Generated by immunoSEQ multiplex PCR, the TCRdb table keeps only in-frame clones and is missing some. The sample has tens of thousands of clones, 88% seen once. Sequences were obtained from peripheral blood. These receptors came from a human donor in a cohort sampled during active COVID-19.

This clone was detected a few times. For the CDR3, the DNA is TGTGCCAGCAGTTACGGAAACACCGGGTCCTACGAGCAGTACTTC. Its protein is CASSYGNTGSYEQYF. This chain links TRBV6-2 or TRBV6-3 with TRBJ2-7; no clear D. The CDR3 sequence is 15 residues long. V lost 2 bases to trimming and J lost 1 base, with 12 bases between them. CDR1 is MNHEY, CDR2 SVGEGT, per germline.

J is TRBJ1-4 and V is TRBV4-2; 7 bases agree with TRBD1. The V segment lost 2 bases and the J segment 8 bases; nucleotides outside the gene matches: 8. This CDR3 spans 15 amino acids. Per germline, CDR1 LGHNA and CDR2 YNFKEQ. CDR3 sequence (DNA): TGTGCCAGCAGCCAACGCGACAGGGAACGGGAAAAACTGTTTTTT. It encodes CASSQRDREREKLFF.

The genes are TRBV4-1 and TRBJ1-5, with TRBD1 as a possible D gene (5 bases). CDR3 length: 17 amino acids. Germline V gene data show CDR1 as MGHRA and CDR2 as YSYEKL. V lost 1 base and J 5 bases, leaving 18 bases between the germline ends. The CDR3 DNA sequence: TGCGCCAGCAGCCAAGCGCCTTATAGGGGCGCAGATCAGCCCCAGCATTTT. It yields the protein CASSQAPYRGADQPQHF.

V is TRBV3-1 (or the pseudogene TRBV3-2) and J is TRBJ1-6; possible D gene TRBD1, 5 bases. The V end was cut by 1 base, the J end by 7 bases, with 14 bases between. The CDR3 covers 16 residues. Germline values: CDR1 LGHDT, CDR2 YNNKEL (reference sequence). In DNA form, the CDR3 reads TGTGCCAGCAGCCAAGGGGGAAGGGGAGGAAATTCACCCCTCCACTTT. Amino acids: CASSQGGRGGNSPLHF.

The chain combines TRBV29-1 with TRBJ2-5; TRBD2 aligns across 8 bases. The V gene end was trimmed by 5 bases and the J gene end by 2 bases; junction bases not matched to a gene: 7. CDR1 SQVTM and CDR2 ANQGSEA come from the germline V gene. The CDR3 consists of 14 residues. The CDR3, as DNA: TGCAGCGTTATGAGTAGCGGGACTCAAGAGACCCAGTACTTC. Residues: CSVMSSGTQETQYF.

This chain links TRBV4-2 with TRBJ2-3, with 9 bases identical to TRBD2. This CDR3 comprises 17 residues. V trimming: 1 base; J trimming: 4 bases; junction bases outside the gene matches: 9. Germline CDR1 LGHNA, CDR2 YNFKEQ. This CDR3 is CASSQVPAGGPPDTQYF. In nucleotides, the CDR3 is TGTGCCAGCAGCCAAGTCCCAGCGGGGGGACCCCCAGATACGCAGTATTTT.

The V call is TRBV13, the J call TRBJ1-2; TRBD1 matches at 8 bases. Trimming at V came to 5 bases and at J to 4 bases, leaving 6 bases not matched to a gene. The CDR3 is made up of 14 amino acids. The germline CDR1 and CDR2 sequences are PRHDT and FYEKMQ (reference sequence). The CDR3 protein is CASSPGQGTYGYTF. The CDR3 nucleotides read TGTGCCAGCAGCCCCGGACAGGGCACCTATGGCTACACCTTC.

The chain recombines TRBV10-1 with TRBJ1-2; D is perhaps TRBD1 (5 bases). The V end lost 4 bases, the J end lost 3 bases, and 9 bases lay between the germline ends. The CDR3 length is 13 residues. The germline V gene has CDR1 WNHNN and CDR2 SYGVQD (reference sequence). The CDR3 bases are TGCGCCAGCAGTGGTTCCAGGGACTATGGCTACACCTTC. Protein: CASSGSRDYGYTF.

The gene calls are TRBV28 and TRBJ2-7; 10 positions match TRBD1. Germline trimming cut 6 bases from V and 5 bases from J; bases unmatched to any gene: 10. This CDR3 comprises 15 residues. The germline gives CDR1 MDHEN, CDR2 SYDVKM. The CDR3 DNA reads TGTGCCAGCAGCACCCCCGGGACAGGGGTCAACGAGCAGTACTTC. It codes for CASSTPGTGVNEQYF. The full variable domain, rest sourced from reference TRBV28 and TRBJ2-7, is DVKVTQSSRYLVKRTGEKVFLECVQDMDHENMFWYRQDPGLGLRLIYFSYDVKMKEKGDIPEGYSVSREKKERFSLILESASTNQTSMYLCASSTPGTGVNEQYFGPGTRLTVT.

V is TRBV28 and J is TRBJ1-1, with 11 bases lining up with TRBD1. Germline CDR1 reads MDHEN; CDR2 reads SYDVKM. The CDR3 is made up of 16 amino acids. The trim removed 6 bases at V and 5 bases at J, leaving 11 bases unmatched. The CDR3 spells CASSPPDRGLRTEAFF. CDR3 in DNA: TGTGCCAGCAGCCCCCCGGACAGGGGGCTTCGAACTGAAGCTTTCTTT.

The V call is TRBV21-1, the J call TRBJ2-5; the table's TRBD1 call for D was not verified on the DNA. TRBV21-1 is tagged as a pseudogene. The CDR3 length is 16 residues. As DNA, the CDR3 is TGTGCCAGCAGCGAAAAGGTGGACAGGGAGGACGAGACCCAGTACTTC. It encodes CASSEKVDREDETQYF.

The V gene is TRBV11-2, the J gene TRBJ1-3; 7 nucleotides agree with TRBD1. In germline, CDR1 is SGHAT, CDR2 FQNNGV. The CDR3 totals 15 residues. J was trimmed by 0 bases and V by 5 bases; bases with no gene match: 4. For the CDR3, the DNA is TGTGCCAGCAGCCGGGGACAGAGCTCTGGAAACACCATATATTTT. This sequence encodes CASSRGQSSGNTIYF.

This chain connects TRBV6-1 to TRBJ2-1, with TRBD2 matching over 10 bases. The CDR3 totals 15 residues. Germline V lookup: CDR1 MNHNS, CDR2 SASEGT. The V gene end was trimmed by 2 bases and the J gene end by 7 bases; junction bases not matched to a gene: 5. DNA of the CDR3: TGTGCCAGCAGTGAAATTCGGGGACTAGCGAATGAGCAGTTCTTC. Protein sequence: CASSEIRGLANEQFF.

This chain links TRBV29-1 with TRBJ1-1; D possibly corresponds to TRBD1 (5 bases). The germline CDR1 and CDR2 sequences are SQVTM and ANQGSEA. The CDR3 spans 12 residues. V was cut by 4 bases and J by 1 base, with 7 bases left in between. The CDR3 region has the DNA TGCAGCGTTGGACAGACGAACACTGAAGCTTTCTTT. Its translation is CSVGQTNTEAFF.

This clone turned up a few times. The chain recombines TRBV12-3 or TRBV12-4 with TRBJ1-2; 9 bases match TRBD1. Trimming at V came to 7 bases and at J to 4 bases, leaving 4 bases not matched to a gene. The CDR3 runs to 13 residues. CDR3 in amino acids: CASNLGQGYGYTF. The CDR3 DNA follows: TGTGCCAGCAACCTGGGACAGGGCTATGGCTACACCTTC.

The chain employs TRBV19 and TRBJ2-7; D gene unclear. Germline-derived CDR1 and CDR2 are LNHDA and SQIVND (reference sequence). The CDR3 runs 14 residues. Trimming pared 4 bases from V and 0 bases from J, leaving 10 bases between. The CDR3 DNA is TGTGCCAGTAGTAGGAGAGAGGTCTCCTACGAGCAGTACTTC. Protein: CASSRREVSYEQYF.

The chain joins TRBV18 to TRBJ1-1; D gene uncertain. The CDR3 loop spans 13 amino acids. From germline, CDR1 is KGHSH and CDR2 LQKENI. With 5 bases removed from V and 5 bases from J, the gap between germline ends came to 12 bases. The CDR3 loop is CASSKGGVTEAFF. CDR3 nucleotides: TGTGCCAGCTCAAAGGGAGGAGTGACTGAAGCTTTCTTT.

The chain links TRBV6-4 to TRBJ1-2; 7 positions agree with TRBD1. Germline assignment: CDR1 MRHNA and CDR2 SNTAGT. Germline trimming cut 5 bases from V and 7 bases from J; bases unmatched to any gene: 7. The CDR3 extends over 13 amino acids. CDR3 bases: TGTGCCAGCAGTTATAGACAGGGCTCTGGCTACACCTTC. Its translation is CASSYRQGSGYTF.

V is TRBV28 and J is TRBJ1-4; 9 nucleotides match TRBD1. The V gene end was trimmed by 5 bases and the J gene end by 8 bases; junction bases not matched to a gene: 6. This CDR3 has 14 amino acids. Germline CDR1 reads MDHEN; CDR2 reads SYDVKM. CDR3 residues: CASSQQGAGEKLFF. The DNA for the CDR3 is TGTGCCAGCAGTCAACAGGGGGCCGGGGAAAAACTGTTTTTT.

The chain uses TRBV5-1 and TRBJ1-1; 7 positions agree with TRBD1. V shed 3 bases and J 7 bases; nucleotides not matched to a gene: 12. Germline-derived CDR1 and CDR2 are SGHRS and YFSETQ. The CDR3 has 15 amino acids. This CDR3 is CASSWIITGAGEAFF. The CDR3 region has the DNA TGCGCCAGCAGCTGGATCATTACAGGGGCAGGTGAAGCTTTCTTT. The full variable domain, in which reference TRBV5-1 and TRBJ1-1 provide the parts outside the CDR3, is KAGVTQTPRYLIKTRGQQVTLSCSPISGHRSVSWYQQTPGQGLQFLFEYFSETQRNKGNFPGRFSGRQFSNSRSEMNVSTLELGDSALYLCASSWIITGAGEAFFGQGTRLTVV.

This clone was counted between two and nine times. The V gene is TRBV6-5, the J gene TRBJ1-1, with D unresolved. The CDR3 consists of 14 residues. From germline, CDR1 is MNHEY and CDR2 SVGAGI. V lost 6 bases, J lost 1 base, and 12 bases lay in between. The CDR3 loop is CASSRGSTNTEAFF. The CDR3 DNA sequence: TGTGCCAGCAGCCGCGGATCTACGAACACTGAAGCTTTCTTT.

V gene TRBV3-1 (or the pseudogene TRBV3-2) combines with J gene TRBJ1-2; D is ambiguous. The CDR3 is 14 residues long. V lost 0 bases to trimming and J lost 7 bases, with 12 bases between them. From germline, CDR1 is LGHDT and CDR2 YNNKEL (reference sequence). DNA for the CDR3: TGTGCCAGCAGCCAAGAGGGCAGCCTTTCTGGCTACACCTTC. Protein sequence: CASSQEGSLSGYTF.

This chain connects TRBV5-6 to TRBJ1-1; D possibly corresponds to TRBD1 (5 bases). Germline CDR1 is SGHDT and CDR2 is YYEEEE. The CDR3 covers 15 residues. V gave up 2 bases and J gave up 5 bases, with 16 bases separating them. CDR3 DNA: TGTGCCAGCAGCTTACCGGGACGGCGGGGGACTGAAGCTTTCTTT. Protein: CASSLPGRRGTEAFF.

J is TRBJ1-1 and V is TRBV6-4, with TRBD1 identical over 8 bases. The J segment lost 5 bases and the V segment lost 5 bases, leaving 4 bases of the junction unmatched. The CDR3 runs 13 residues. Germline V gene sequence: CDR1 MRHNA, CDR2 SNTAGT. The CDR3 region is CASSLYRGTEAFF. In DNA, the CDR3 is TGTGCCAGCAGTCTGTACAGGGGGACTGAAGCTTTCTTT.